One and the same sample provided the 5 T cell receptor beta chains below, sequenced in a study of blood T cell repertoires in COVID-19. TCRdb's table, derived via immunoSEQ multiplex PCR, lists solely in-frame clones and lacks some. This table has about 260,000 clones, about 87% appearing once. The sequenced sample was peripheral blood. Receptor source: a woman aged 40-49 years who had recovered from COVID-19.

The rearrangement uses TRBV6-5 and TRBJ2-5, with 7 positions matching TRBD1. The V gene's germline CDR1 is MNHEY and CDR2 SVGAGI. This CDR3 contains 13 residues. V gave up 9 bases and J gave up 3 bases; unmatched junction bases: 7. CDR3 in DNA: TGTGCCAGTCCGGGACAGCGAGAAGAGACCCAGTACTTC. It codes for CASPGQREETQYF.

CDR3 DNA sequence: TGCAGCGTTGCCTCCGTAACTGAAGCTTTCTTT. Translated, it gives CSVASVTEAFF. V and J are TRBV29-1 and TRBJ1-1; no clear D. Germline V gives CDR1 SQVTM, CDR2 ANQGSEA. Deletions cut 4 bases from V and 5 bases from J, with 8 bases between. This CDR3 contains 11 residues.

The rearrangement joins TRBV19 to TRBJ1-1; D is uncertain. V shed 7 bases and J shed 3 bases, with 18 bases lying between them. This CDR3 contains 15 residues. Looked up from germline, CDR1 is LNHDA and CDR2 is SQIVND (reference sequence). CDR3 bases: TGTGCCAGTACCTTAGCATCCCAGCGGCACACTGAAGCTTTCTTT. Encoded protein: CASTLASQRHTEAFF.

The chain recombines TRBV5-1 with TRBJ1-1; weak D call: TRBD1 (6 bases). V lost 4 bases, J lost 5 bases, and 18 bases lay in between. In germline, CDR1 is SGHRS, CDR2 YFSETQ. This CDR3 spans 15 amino acids. DNA for the CDR3: TGCGCCAGCAGCCCCATCGGGGGGCGTGGGACTGAAGCTTTCTTT. Protein: CASSPIGGRGTEAFF. The variable domain in full, completed from reference TRBV5-1 and TRBJ1-1, reads KAGVTQTPRYLIKTRGQQVTLSCSPISGHRSVSWYQQTPGQGLQFLFEYFSETQRNKGNFPGRFSGRQFSNSRSEMNVSTLELGDSALYLCASSPIGGRGTEAFFGQGTRLTVV.

V and J are TRBV18 and TRBJ1-1; D gene uncertain. The CDR3 length is 13 residues. CDR1 and CDR2 from the germline V gene are KGHSH and LQKENI. V was shortened by 3 bases and J by 10 bases, with 15 bases between the two germline ends. CDR3 nucleotides: TGTGCCAGCTCACCCGAAGCGCCGGTGAGAGCTTTCTTT. Protein product: CASSPEAPVRAFF. The whole variable domain, filled in from reference TRBV18 and TRBJ1-1, reads NAGVMQNPRHLVRRRGQEARLRCSPMKGHSHVYWYRQLPEEGLKFMVYLQKENIIDESGMPKERFSAEFPKEGPSILRIQQVVRGDSAAYFCASSPEAPVRAFFGQGTRLTVV.